This T cell receptor beta chain was captured in a study of breast tumors, draining lymph nodes, adjacent tissues. CDR1 and CDR2 (germline): SGDLS, YYNGEE. V lost 0 bases to trimming and J lost 2 bases, with 12 bases between them. The CDR3 runs 15 residues. This clonotype was observed at least ten times. Breast cancer patients provided tissue from their axillary draining lymph nodes. TCRdb redid the calling of the multiplex PCR reads with MiXCR, one entry per CDR3 protein. The repertoire holds about 89,000 distinct CDR3 sequences, with about 27% as singletons. The sample taken for sequencing was axillary lymph node tissue. This chain links TRBV9 with TRBJ2-7; D possibly corresponds to TRBD2 (5 bases). The TCR was taken from a female donor with breast cancer. Some clones in this sample may be carry-over from other donors' samples. The CDR3 DNA reads as TGTGCCAGCAGCGTAGATACCGGGGTCCCCTACGAGCAGTACTTC. Translated, it gives CASSVDTGVPYEQYF.